A single sample is the source of the 21 T cell receptor beta chains below, sequenced in a study of Ad26.COV2.S vaccination and SARS-CoV-2 variants. As for treatment: around 19 received Ad26.COV2.S at low or high dose, single or two shots; roughly five received placebo; per-sample allocation not given. Day 63 after the first vaccine or placebo injection was the time point for sampling. Sequencing used immunoSEQ multiplex PCR; TCRdb keeps in-frame clones, though not all of them. The sample lists about 370,000 clones; about nine tenths were seen once. Source: peripheral blood, taken in a trial of Ad26.COV2.S vaccine versus placebo. The receptors stem from a person between 18 and 59 years old who received the Ad26.COV2.S COVID-19 vaccine or a placebo.

This clone was seen a single time. The V and J genes are TRBV6-5 and TRBJ1-6; possibly TRBD1 for D (5 bases). CDR1 and CDR2 from the germline V gene are MNHEY and SVGAGI. The CDR3 is 13 amino acids. V was trimmed by 4 bases and J by 8 bases, leaving 9 bases between them. In DNA form, the CDR3 reads TGTGCCAGCAGTTCACGCAGGGATTCACCCCTCCACTTT. Its protein is CASSSRRDSPLHF.

The chain is built from TRBV7-6 and TRBJ2-3, with TRBD2 matching 11 bases. Germline assignment: CDR1 SGHVS and CDR2 FNYEAQ. The V segment lost 1 base and the J segment 2 bases; nucleotides outside the gene matches: 8. CDR3 length: 18 residues. The CDR3 loop reads CASSLGRLAGLSTDTQYF. CDR3 nucleotide sequence: TGTGCCAGCAGCTTAGGGCGACTAGCGGGGTTATCCACAGATACGCAGTATTTT.

The rearrangement joins TRBV2 to TRBJ1-1, with D perhaps matching TRBD1 (5 bases). This CDR3 comprises 14 residues. Germline assignment: CDR1 SNHLY and CDR2 FYNNEI. The V and J ends lost 3 bases and 4 bases respectively, with 12 bases between them. In DNA form, the CDR3 reads TGTGCCAGCAGTGAGGGCAGGGTGAGCACTGAAGCTTTCTTT. Translation gives CASSEGRVSTEAFF. The full variable domain, its missing parts supplied by reference TRBV2 and TRBJ1-1, is EPEVTQTPSHQVTQMGQEVILRCVPISNHLYFYWYRQILGQKVEFLVSFYNNEISEKSEIFDDQFSVERPDGSNFTLKIRSTKLEDSAMYFCASSEGRVSTEAFFGQGTRLTVV.

CDR3 sequence: CASSLSLGALSGANVLTF. CDR3 coding DNA: TGTGCCAGCAGCTTATCGCTGGGGGCACTCTCTGGGGCCAACGTCCTGACTTTC. The gene calls are TRBV13 and TRBJ2-6, with a possible D match to TRBD1 (6 bases). CDR1 is PRHDT, CDR2 FYEKMQ, per germline (reference sequence). The CDR3 length is 18 residues. The ends were cut back, 2 bases at V and 0 bases at J, with 14 bases in the middle. Full variable domain (missing parts from reference TRBV13 and TRBJ2-6): AAGVIQSPRHLIKEKRETATLKCYPIPRHDTVYWYQQGPGQDPQFLISFYEKMQSDKGSIPDRFSAQQFSDYHSELNMSSLELGDSALYFCASSLSLGALSGANVLTFGAGSRLTVL.

V is TRBV18 and J is TRBJ2-1; TRBD2 agrees at 10 bases. There are 16 residues in the CDR3. The germline V gene has CDR1 KGHSH and CDR2 LQKENI. V was clipped by 3 bases and J by 4 bases; unmatched bases: 6. The CDR3 spells CASSPWTSGLYNEQFF. CDR3 DNA: TGTGCCAGCTCACCGTGGACTAGCGGTCTATACAATGAGCAGTTCTTC.

The chain couples TRBV3-1 (or the pseudogene TRBV3-2) to TRBJ2-3; D is possibly TRBD2 (7 bases). CDR1 is LGHDT, CDR2 YNNKEL, per germline (reference sequence). V lost 4 bases, J lost 6 bases, and 17 bases lay in between. The CDR3 is 15 residues long. CDR3 protein: CASSLWGGRPDTQYF. The CDR3 nucleotides are TGTGCCAGCAGCCTGTGGGGGGGCCGACCCGATACGCAGTATTTT.

The rearrangement joins TRBV4-1 to TRBJ2-2, with 15 positions matching TRBD2. This CDR3 contains 17 residues. Trimming took 0 bases from V and 4 from J; bases not matched to a gene: 0. From germline, CDR1 is MGHRA and CDR2 YSYEKL. CDR3 loop: CASSQEGLAGGTGELFF. CDR3 nucleotide sequence: TGCGCCAGCAGCCAAGAGGGACTAGCGGGGGGCACCGGGGAGCTGTTTTTT.

This chain joins TRBV6-5 and TRBJ1-2, with 8 bases fitting TRBD1. CDR3 length: 12 residues. Germline CDR1 reads MNHEY; CDR2 reads SVGAGI. J gave up 6 bases and V 4 bases, and 1 base lay outside the gene matches. The CDR3 here is CASSSTGDGYTF. CDR3 bases: TGTGCCAGCAGTTCGACAGGGGATGGCTACACCTTC.

The CDR3 is CASSQTGTSEDEQYF. The CDR3, as DNA: TGTGCCAGCAGTCAAACCGGGACTAGCGAGGACGAGCAGTACTTC. This chain links TRBV3-1 (or the pseudogene TRBV3-2) with TRBJ2-7, with TRBD2 identical over 10 bases. V lost 6 bases and J lost 5; bases outside the gene matches: 10. Germline V gene sequence: CDR1 LGHDT, CDR2 YNNKEL (reference sequence). The CDR3 runs to 15 residues.

The rearrangement joins TRBV10-1 to TRBJ1-1; 12 nucleotides line up with TRBD1. This CDR3 has 16 amino acids. Germline V gene lookup returns CDR1 WNHNN and CDR2 SYGVQD (reference sequence). Trimming at V came to 3 bases and at J to 1 base, leaving 3 bases not matched to a gene. The CDR3 DNA reads as TGCGCCAGCAGTGACCCGGGACAGGGGGCGAACACTGAAGCTTTCTTT. This codes for CASSDPGQGANTEAFF.

The CDR3: CSVELQAVRSYNEQFF. CDR3 coding DNA: TGCAGCGTTGAACTTCAGGCAGTCCGCTCCTACAATGAGCAGTTCTTC. The chain employs TRBV29-1 and TRBJ2-1, with no clear D. The CDR3 has 16 amino acids. Between the trimmed V and J ends, which lost 2 bases and 0 bases, there was a span of 14 bases. Germline V gene sequence: CDR1 SQVTM, CDR2 ANQGSEA.

CDR3 region: CASSLSRQGPTGELFF. The CDR3 DNA reads TGTGCCAGCAGTTTATCACGACAGGGACCCACCGGGGAGCTGTTTTTT. The chain is built from TRBV27 and TRBJ2-2; TRBD1 matches at 7 bases. Per germline, CDR1 MNHEY and CDR2 SMNVEV (reference sequence). The J segment lost 4 bases and the V segment lost 0 bases, leaving 5 bases of the junction unmatched. There are 16 residues in the CDR3.

This chain links TRBV11-2 with TRBJ1-4, with 8 bases aligning to TRBD1. The CDR3 loop spans 15 amino acids. CDR1 SGHAT and CDR2 FQNNGV come from the germline V gene. With V trimmed by 2 bases and J by 8 bases, 7 bases remained unmatched. CDR3 protein: CASSLQGAVGEKLFF. CDR3 coding DNA: TGTGCCAGCAGCTTACAGGGGGCGGTCGGGGAAAAACTGTTTTTT.

As DNA, the CDR3 is TGTGCCAGCAGCTTAGTCACTCAAGAGACCCAGTACTTC. Encoded protein: CASSLVTQETQYF. The chain is built from TRBV7-2 and TRBJ2-5; D remains unclear. CDR3 length: 13 amino acids. V dropped 1 base and J dropped 2 bases, with 5 bases sitting between them. Germline-derived CDR1 and CDR2 are SGHTA and FQGNSA.

The V and J genes are TRBV19 and TRBJ1-1, with D tentatively TRBD1 (6 bases). This CDR3 is 13 amino acids long. V was cut by 3 bases and J by 3 bases, with 8 bases left in between. In germline, CDR1 is LNHDA, CDR2 SQIVND (reference sequence). This CDR3 reads CASSIRQDTEAFF. DNA of the CDR3: TGTGCCAGTAGTATCCGACAGGACACTGAAGCTTTCTTT.

The chain carries TRBV7-9 and TRBJ2-2; 12 nucleotides agree with TRBD2. Germline V gene data show CDR1 as SEHNR and CDR2 as FQNEAQ (reference sequence). V was clipped by 5 bases and J by 4 bases; unmatched bases: 2. The length of the CDR3 is 15 residues. CDR3 in amino acids: CASSPGLAGTGELFF. The CDR3 bases are TGTGCCAGCAGCCCGGGACTAGCGGGCACCGGGGAGCTGTTTTTT.

V usage is TRBV10-3 and J usage is TRBJ2-7, with D possibly called TRBD1 or TRBD2 (5 bases each). CDR3 length: 15 amino acids. Trimming shortened V by 4 bases and J by 6 bases, and 19 bases separated the two germline ends. Germline V gives CDR1 ENHRY, CDR2 SYGVKD. The CDR3 nucleotides are TGTGCCATCAGTGGGGCCCGGGACGGCGGCTCCGAGCAGTACTTC. Translated, it gives CAISGARDGGSEQYF.

The chain links TRBV9 to TRBJ1-1; D possibly corresponds to TRBD1 (5 bases). V lost 3 bases and J 9 bases, leaving 21 bases between the germline ends. Germline loops: CDR1 SGDLS, CDR2 YYNGEE. The CDR3 consists of 15 residues. CDR3 sequence (DNA): TGTGCCAGCAGCGGGGGGAGCAAGTTGCATAGTCAAGCTTTCTTT. It yields the protein CASSGGSKLHSQAFF.

V gene TRBV5-5 combines with J gene TRBJ2-2; the match to TRBD2 covers 9 bases. In germline, CDR1 is SGHKS, CDR2 YYEKEE (reference sequence). V dropped 4 bases and J dropped 3; count of bases not matched to a gene: 4. This CDR3 is 15 amino acids long. This chain's CDR3 is CASSPGLAYTGELFF. The DNA for the CDR3 is TGTGCCAGCAGCCCGGGACTAGCCTACACCGGGGAGCTGTTTTTT. The full variable domain, in which reference TRBV5-5 and TRBJ2-2 provide the parts outside the CDR3, is DAGVTQSPTHLIKTRGQQVTLRCSPISGHKSVSWYQQVLGQGPQFIFQYYEKEERGRGNFPDRFSARQFPNYSSELNVNALLLGDSALYLCASSPGLAYTGELFFGEGSRLTVL.

The CDR3 spells CASSLIQGLDGYTF. The DNA for the CDR3 is TGTGCCAGCAGCTTAATTCAGGGATTGGATGGCTACACCTTC. The gene calls are TRBV7-9 and TRBJ1-2; the D gene is possibly TRBD1 (5 bases). CDR1 is SEHNR, CDR2 FQNEAQ, per germline (reference sequence). Between the trimmed V and J ends, which lost 2 bases and 6 bases, there was a span of 13 bases. This CDR3 comprises 14 residues.

The V and J genes are TRBV7-2 and TRBJ1-2; no reliable D call. CDR1 and CDR2 from the germline V gene are SGHTA and FQGNSA. The CDR3 contains 12 residues. V lost 2 bases to trimming and J lost 4 bases, with 5 bases between them. This CDR3 reads CASSLPFYGYTF. The CDR3 region has the DNA TGTGCCAGCAGCTTACCCTTCTATGGCTACACCTTC.